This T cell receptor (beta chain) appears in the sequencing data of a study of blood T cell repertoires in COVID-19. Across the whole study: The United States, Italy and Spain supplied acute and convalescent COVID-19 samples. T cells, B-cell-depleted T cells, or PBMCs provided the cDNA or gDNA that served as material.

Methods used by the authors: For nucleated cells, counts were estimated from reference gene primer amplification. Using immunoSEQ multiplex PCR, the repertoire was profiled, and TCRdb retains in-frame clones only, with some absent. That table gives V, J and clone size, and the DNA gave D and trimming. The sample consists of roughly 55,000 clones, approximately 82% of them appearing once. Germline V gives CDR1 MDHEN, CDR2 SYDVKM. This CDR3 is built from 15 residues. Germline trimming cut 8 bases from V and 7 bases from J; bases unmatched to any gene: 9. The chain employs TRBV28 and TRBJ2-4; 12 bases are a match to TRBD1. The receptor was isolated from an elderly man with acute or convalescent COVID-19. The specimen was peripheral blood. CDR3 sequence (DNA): TGTGCCAGCCAGAGAGGGACAGGGGGCGCGAACATTCAGTACTTC. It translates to CASQRGTGGANIQYF.